This T cell receptor (beta chain) was identified in a study of cytomegalovirus exposure and HLA in healthy donors. V lost 5 bases to trimming and J lost 2 bases, with 7 bases between them. The CDR3 sequence is 12 residues long. Germline V gene lookup returns CDR1 SNHLY and CDR2 FYNNEI. 13 Jbeta primers and 60 Vbeta primers were used for the PCR. Profiled with immunoSEQ multiplex PCR; TCRdb holds only in-frame clones, not every one. The table includes more than 150,000 clones, 65% to 80% detected once. The chain recombines TRBV2 with TRBJ2-7; D call uncertain. This TCR was recovered from a woman aged 30 to 39 in good health and CMV-seropositive. Sequenced material: PBMCs. The CDR3 spells CASSRQAYEQYF. The CDR3 DNA follows: TGTGCCAGCAGTAGGCAGGCCTACGAGCAGTACTTC.